What follows describes a single T cell receptor (beta chain). Methods used by the authors: Researchers report that nucleated cell counts were estimated from reference gene primer amplification. Here immunoSEQ multiplex PCR was the method, and the copy in TCRdb shows in-frame clones only, minus some. V and J calls and clone size come straight from that table; D and trimming were deduced from the DNA. The sample has some 180,000 clones, 80% to 90% seen once. These data come from a study of blood T cell repertoires in COVID-19. Background on the study: Both acute and convalescent COVID-19 samples were obtained from the United States, Italy and Spain. T cells, B-cell-depleted T cells, or PBMCs provided the cDNA or gDNA that served as material.

This CDR3 contains 14 residues. Germline V lookup: CDR1 SGHNT, CDR2 YYREEE (reference sequence). V dropped 0 bases and J dropped 0 bases, with 7 bases sitting between them. In Seattle, patients joined the study during active infection and were tracked longitudinally. This sequence originates from a woman over 75 with COVID-19, enrolled during active disease. The chain links TRBV5-4 to TRBJ2-7; no clear D. Input material: peripheral blood. The CDR3 reads CASSLEAASYEQYF. For the CDR3, the DNA is TGTGCCAGCAGCTTGGAGGCGGCCTCCTACGAGCAGTACTTC.